This paragraph covers one TCR beta chain sequence. In the authors' workflow: Amplifying reference gene primers gave estimates of nucleated cell counts. Using immunoSEQ multiplex PCR, the repertoire was profiled, and TCRdb retains in-frame clones only, with some absent. Clone size and V and J calls were adopted from that table, with D and trimming inferred from the DNA. The sample has 150,000 or so clones, 93% seen once. These data come from a study of blood T cell repertoires in COVID-19. As for the study in general: The samples span acute and convalescent COVID-19 from the United States, Italy and Spain. T cells, B-cell-depleted T cells, or PBMCs supplied cDNA or gDNA.

The CDR3 has 21 residues. Seattle's enrolled individuals joined amid active infection and were then monitored longitudinally. This TCR came from a woman aged 60 to 75 with COVID-19, enrolled during active disease. The chain uses TRBV21-1 and TRBJ1-2; whether TRBD1, the table's D call, matches the DNA was not checked. TRBV21-1 constitutes a pseudogene. The material sequenced was peripheral blood. The CDR3 is CASSKAWPPGTGELGPYGYTF. The CDR3 coding sequence is TGTGCCAGCAGCAAAGCATGGCCCCCGGGGACAGGGGAATTGGGACCGTATGGCTACACCTTC.